One sample yielded the 3 T cell receptor beta chains listed below, sequenced in a study of blood T cell repertoires in COVID-19. The repertoire was sequenced with immunoSEQ multiplex PCR; TCRdb's copy has only in-frame clones and lacks some. The data show roughly 230,000 clones, 65% to 90% seen once. Input material: peripheral blood. These receptors all stem from a woman aged 50 to 65 with acute or convalescent COVID-19.

The rearrangement uses TRBV4-3 and TRBJ1-1; a weak D match, TRBD1 (5 bases). With 5 bases removed from V and 0 bases from J, the gap between germline ends came to 16 bases. The CDR3 is made up of 16 amino acids. Per the germline V gene, CDR1 is LGHNA and CDR2 is YSLEER. The CDR3 DNA follows: TGCGCCAGCAGCACCGGGGGGGGGAAGGTGAACACTGAAGCTTTCTTT. The encoded protein is CASSTGGGKVNTEAFF.

This chain connects TRBV11-3 to TRBJ2-1; D unclear. The CDR3 totals 14 residues. The V end was cut by 1 base, the J end by 2 bases, with 6 bases between. CDR1 and CDR2 from the germline V gene are SGHNT and YENEEA. CDR3 amino acids: CASSLGGTYNEQFF. For the CDR3, the DNA is TGTGCCAGCAGCTTAGGCGGAACCTACAATGAGCAGTTCTTC.

The CDR3 DNA follows: TGTGCCAGCAGCCGGGGGGGTGGTAACAATCAGCCCCAGCATTTT. Translating gives CASSRGGGNNQPQHF. This sequence joins TRBV6-5 and TRBJ1-5, with D perhaps matching TRBD1 (5 bases). Germline V gene data show CDR1 as MNHEY and CDR2 as SVGAGI. V was cut by 6 bases and J by 3 bases, with 15 bases left in between. The CDR3 has 15 amino acids.